This entry concerns a single TCR beta chain. As yet, its antigen is unknown. The same CDR3 is also encoded by other DNA sequences in this sample. Terminally differentiated effector memory CD45RA+ cells were left out of the naive CD8 fraction, which was CD45RO-negative and positively selected for CCR7. This entry comes from a study of shared clonotypes between healthy human individuals. Findings and caveats of the study: Clonotypes that were shared across four donors made up roughly 5.2% of naive CD4 clonotypes.

The assay used deep level. Profiling relied on immunoSEQ multiplex PCR, and the TCRdb table lists in-frame clones only, not all of them. The data contain about 2.1 million clones, 85% to 95% of them singletons. V lost 0 bases and J 5 bases, leaving 10 bases between the germline ends. Germline lookup yields CDR1 MNHEY and CDR2 SMNVEV (reference sequence). This CDR3 region has 14 residues. This receptor was obtained from a man younger than 35 in good health. Some clones in this sample may be carry-over from other donors' samples. Sequencing used naive CD8+ T cells from PBMCs. The chain employs TRBV27 and TRBJ2-5; D is perhaps TRBD1 (5 bases). CDR3 amino acids: CASSLSSGYETQYF. In DNA form, the CDR3 reads TGTGCCAGCAGTTTATCGTCAGGGTACGAGACCCAGTACTTC.